This T cell receptor beta chain appears in the sequencing data of a study of cytomegalovirus exposure and HLA in healthy donors (dated by TCRdb to about 2017). With respect to the entire study: An earlier analysis of 550 to 700 of the donors reported 250 to 300 Gb of sequence data and 117 million unique TCR beta sequences from some 180 million T cells. The study profiled the T cell repertoires of hundreds of subjects by immunosequencing and related them to cytomegalovirus serostatus. Among the roughly 370 genotyped donors, around 81% belonged to the genetic ancestry cluster associated with self-reported Caucasian donors. Every repertoire in the discovery cohort had been generated on one and the same sequencing platform. The study was designed to test whether signatures of past pathogen exposure could be identified by cataloging public T cell receptors. A later genetic analysis took genome-wide SNP genotypes for 398 of the 666 donors and used that subset as a discovery cohort. To predict cytomegalovirus infection status, the study brought together high-throughput TCR immunosequencing, statistical association of individual TCRs with disease status, and machine learning. HLA typing covered class I and class II loci at four-digit resolution. The number of donors typed differed by locus, with roughly 620-630 for A, B, C, DRB1 and DQB1, over 500 for DQA1, 600 to 610 for DPA1, and under 490 for DPB1. Along with the approximately 620-subject first cohort, a separate validation cohort of around 120 different subjects was used. An earlier analysis of about 600 of the donors used high-throughput TCR beta sequencing to judge whether each TCR beta V gene segment behaved as functional or pseudogenic. Roughly 5 DR-DQ haplotypes were treated as single units for association and clustering because of strong linkage in the cohort. Donor age, sex, ethnicity and CMV serostatus were compiled alongside the repertoire data. Rather than using new phenotypic data, the later analysis identified candidate immune exposures from TCR beta sequences and from how often those sequences occurred across donors. A later analysis re-analyzed previously published TCR beta repertoires from several hundred donors and added high-resolution HLA genotyping to study TCR occurrence patterns. An early release that covered fewer than 750 HLA-typed donors contained approximately 300 gigabases of sequencing data and 70 million to 100 million unique TCR sequences. Among roughly 400 genotyped donors of the cohort, an average of roughly 230,000 unique TCR beta nucleotide sequences was sequenced per donor, of which 15% to 20% were non-productive. Study-wide conclusions, independent of this receptor: A cluster of highly shared sequence variants was judged likely to represent a technical artifact of the sequencing pipeline. Correlated functional status among segregating V segments might reflect linkage disequilibrium, but an unknown experimental factor could not be ruled out. Because counts were too low, around 17 rarely observed V segments, including chromosome 9 orphons, were left out of the earlier analysis of 500 to 750 of the donors. The authors suggested that the approach could potentially be generalized to other disease states and immunological phenotypes. The cohort was sequenced for TCR beta chains only, and without alpha or paired-chain data the features that could be detected were limited. V-gene and J-gene trimming of TCR beta chains was associated with a missense DCLRE1C variant in a later genetic analysis, and the association was replicated in an independent cohort. A further reported finding was that TCR beta sequences accurately predicted the HLA-A and HLA-B alleles for most subjects in the first cohort. Most CMV-associated TCR beta chains appeared to be HLA-restricted in a later analysis, and the HLA associations seemed to be driven largely by CMV exposure. Some IMGT-functional V segments, including TRBV6-2 and TRBV6-3, could not be distinguished by the 87-base-pair reads and were therefore excluded. Roughly uniform sequencing depth across donors was assumed in presence/absence analyses, although this assumption may not hold. The classifier was reported to diagnose cytomegalovirus status with high specificity and sensitivity in both the original and validation cohorts. At a false discovery rate of 0.05, a later analysis linked about 16,000 TCR beta sequences to specific HLA alleles. A later analysis found that TCR association rates varied across HLA loci, with DRB1 alleles showing the most associated TCRs and HLA-C alleles the fewest. The only immune exposure information available for the cohort was CMV serostatus. In a later genetic analysis, fewer N-insertions in productive TCRs were reported among donors in an Asian-associated ancestry cluster than the approximately 630-donor mean. A total of roughly 160 TCR beta chains were listed by the study as associated with cytomegalovirus. Three of the identified cytomegalovirus-associated TCR beta chains were confirmed in vitro to be specific for cytomegalovirus antigens. Because some donors lacked HLA typing at each locus, the association tests relied only on the typed subset. An earlier analysis of approximately 570 of the donors showed that most TCR beta V segments appeared in productive rearrangements either about 87% or about 30% of the time, which broadly matched IMGT annotations. In a later analysis, HLA-associated TCR beta chains showed more clonal expansion and lower generation probabilities than non-associated chains that were equally common. Several of the top co-occurrence clusters appeared to be linked to parvovirus B19, influenza, CMV and Epstein-Barr virus, according to a later analysis. Most TCR sequences were observed very rarely across donors, whereas some public TCRs were present in many individuals. When HLA alleles, especially DR and DQ, strongly co-occurred, attributing TCR associations to individual alleles was difficult.

The cohort comprised 710 or so healthy bone marrow donors. At the time of sampling, all cohort members were nominally healthy, though unrecorded immune exposures were likely present. CMV serostatus was recorded as positive for some 300 and negative for 352 of the 666 cohort members, whereas no CMV serostatus was recorded for the donor in question. A peripheral blood sample was collected from each donor, and TCR beta sequencing was performed on peripheral blood mononuclear cells. Genomic DNA extraction from the blood cell samples was performed with the Qiagen DNeasy Blood Extraction Kit. Library generation was performed with the immunoSEQ multiplex PCR assay. For the multiplex PCR, a mixture combining 60 forward primers for TCR Vbeta segments and 13 reverse primers for TCR Jbeta segments was used. Amplification of the CDR3 region of rearranged TCR beta genes was performed with a multiplex PCR assay on genomic DNA. On the Illumina HiSeq System, the amplified TCR beta libraries were sequenced as 87-base-pair reads. Turning to the authors' computational methods: A later analysis counted tens of millions of unique TCR beta chains across the 640 or so repertoires, and around 12 million of these chains were shared by at least two donors. A nearest-neighbor algorithm error-corrected the raw reads and collapsed the reads into unique sequences, merging closely related sequences to remove PCR and sequencing errors. V, D and J gene segments were assigned by aligning CDR3 sequences to IMGT reference sequences. For a sequence to be retained, a match of at least six nucleotides was required to both a V gene segment and a J gene segment. A rearrangement counted as productive if the CDR3 had no stop codons and remained in frame with V and J, and every other rearrangement counted as non-productive. Following IMGT convention, CDR3 was defined as the stretch from the second conserved V-encoded cysteine up to the conserved J-encoded phenylalanine. The earlier analysis of some 600 of the donors excluded sequences that lacked an unambiguous match to a single V gene segment. In an earlier analysis of more than 500 of the donors, a V segment was called functional when productive rearrangements were above 56.7%, and segregating when the standard deviation between donors exceeded 5%. A statistical classification framework was built to diagnose cytomegalovirus status from the catalog of TCR beta chain sequences. V and J gene assignment, in a later analysis, came from comparing TCR nucleotide sequences with IMGT/GENE-DB human TR gene sequences. A later analysis assigned CDR3 sequences and most-parsimonious VDJ recombination scenarios with the TCRdist pipeline. A later analysis defined each TCR beta chain by its CDR3 amino acid sequence plus V-gene family, and excluded reads lacking a unique V-gene family. As a way to deal with suspected cross-contamination and a sequencing artifact, a later analysis dropped approximately 590 nucleotide sequences that were highly shared and had low generation probability. A later analysis calculated a clonal expansion index for each public chain from normalized within-repertoire ranks of inferred template counts. In a later analysis, generation probabilities were computed using a VDJ recombination model fitted to out-of-frame rearrangements, and the results were checked against IGoR. In a later analysis, TCR-TCR, TCR-HLA and TCR-CMV co-occurrence was scored with hypergeometric tests, and a repertoire-size bias correction was applied to TCR pairs. A later analysis estimated false discovery rates by permuting HLA or CMV assignments 20 times. In a later analysis, co-occurring TCRs were grouped with DBSCAN, and TCRdist sequence similarity was added when clustering was performed within HLA-allele-positive subsets. Co-occurrence clustering excluded repertoires with fewer than 30,000 or more than 120,000 public chains, plus five with anomalous nucleotide sharing. Sourced from immuneACCESS, this table was stored by TCRdb with only in-frame sequences that have V and J called. A share of the clones is absent; for the studies checked, an unresolved V gene accounts for under half, and the remainder has no known explanation. That table supplies the V and J calls and clone size; D and trimming were determined from the DNA. This sample gives 90,000 to 150,000 clones in total; about 80% of them show up just once. Approximately 2.2% of the sample comes from the top ten.

Comments on this clone: Its antigen remains unidentified. No clone much larger than this one lies a single base away; base qualities are absent.

According to the germline V gene (reference sequence), CDR1 reads MNHEY and CDR2 reads SMNVEV. Counted from cysteine to phenylalanine, this CDR3 has 15 amino acids. This entry keeps only the CDR3 DNA: 45 bases, framed from base 1. The junction shows trimming of 4 bases on V and 1 base on J, plus 14 bases between the germline ends. Material for sequencing was PBMCs. This receptor was taken from a human donor in good health. The sequence links TRBV27 to TRBJ2-7; the D gene is perhaps TRBD1, on 6 matching bases. The sequenced DNA is TGTGCCAGCAGTTCTGGGGGCGCTGCTTCCTACGAGCAGTACTTC. Translated, this is CASSSGGAASYEQYF.